This is a list of T cell receptor beta chains from one sample in a study of tumor-infiltrating lymphocytes in primary liver carcinoma. TCRdb passed the multiplex PCR reads through MiXCR, listing each CDR3 protein once. The sample records 150,000 to 200,000 distinct CDR3 sequences, over 50% being singletons. Sequenced sample: peripheral blood. The receptors come from a man in his forties with primary liver carcinoma and hepatitis B virus infection. Each CDR3 is given with its conserved first and last residue. D genes are given only for firm matches. Clone size, where shown, is once, few, many, or a class for clones that have expanded.

TRBJ1-5 | . | . | TRBV10-3 | CAISEFPAGQPQHF | TGTGCCATCAGTGAGTTCCCAGCGGGTCAGCCCCAGCATTTT
TRBJ2-7 | . | . | TRBV30 | CAWSVARGQGPYF | TGTGCCTGGAGTGTAGCGAGAGGGCAGGGGCCGTACTTC
TRBJ2-7 | TRBD2 | many | TRBV12-3/TRBV12-4 | CASSQLAGYEQYF | TGTGCCAGCAGCCAACTAGCGGGATACGAGCAGTACTTC
TRBJ2-1 | TRBD2 | . | TRBV12-3/TRBV12-4 | CASSSPAGTNEQFF | TGTGCCAGCAGTTCCCCAGCGGGAACAAATGAGCAGTTCTTC
TRBJ2-3 | . | . | TRBV11-2 | CACSAWADTQYF | TGTGCCTGCAGCGCTTGGGCTGATACGCAGTATTTT
TRBJ2-1 | . | . | TRBV12-3/TRBV12-4 | CASSFAPSSYNEQFF | TGTGCCAGCAGTTTTGCACCCAGCTCCTACAATGAGCAGTTCTTC
TRBJ2-7 | . | . | TRBV11-2 | CASSQESMGPSNSEQYF | TGTGCCAGCAGCCAAGAGAGTATGGGACCCAGCAATAGCGAGCAGTACTTC
TRBJ2-5 | . | many | TRBV11-2 | CASSQGYSYQETQYF | TGTGCCAGCAGCCAAGGGTACTCGTACCAAGAGACCCAGTACTTC
TRBJ2-3 | . | . | TRBV12-3/TRBV12-4 | CASTRPASWGADTQYF | TGTGCCAGCACCCGACCGGCTAGTTGGGGGGCAGATACGCAGTATTTT
TRBJ1-1 | . | . | TRBV14 | CASSGGLGTEAFF | TGTGCCAGCAGCGGGGGGCTTGGGACTGAAGCTTTCTTT
TRBJ2-7 | . | . | TRBV7-8 | CASSPRLGLEQYF | TGTGCCAGCAGCCCCCGGTTAGGGCTAGAGCAGTACTTC
TRBJ2-7 | TRBD2 | . | TRBV6-6 | CASTYGGGLIDEQYF | TGTGCCAGCACTTACGGCGGGGGTTTGATTGACGAGCAGTACTTC
TRBJ2-5 | . | . | TRBV11-2 | CASSLEASYQETQYF | TGTGCCAGCAGCTTGGAGGCCTCCTACCAAGAGACCCAGTACTTC
TRBJ2-2 | . | . | TRBV6-1 | CASSEGLNTGELFF | TGTGCCAGCAGTGAGGGCCTAAACACCGGGGAGCTGTTTTTT
TRBJ2-1 | . | . | TRBV12-3/TRBV12-4 | CASSLGTTDEQFF | TGTGCCAGCAGTTTAGGCACAACGGATGAGCAGTTCTTC
TRBJ1-6 | . | few | TRBV4-1 | CASNPADSRSPLHF | TGCGCCAGCAACCCGGCCGACTCAAGATCACCCCTCCACTTT
TRBJ1-5 | TRBD1 | . | TRBV6-5 | CASSYGDRGRQHF | TGTGCCAGCAGTTACGGGGACAGAGGGCGGCAGCATTTT
TRBJ2-7 | TRBD2 | . | TRBV12-3/TRBV12-4 | CANSPAGGLSYEQYF | TGTGCCAACAGTCCAGCGGGAGGGCTCTCCTACGAGCAGTACTTC
TRBJ2-1 | . | once | TRBV29-1 | CSVRPPSSTYNEQFF | TGCAGCGTGAGGCCTCCTTCGAGCACCTACAATGAGCAGTTCTTC
TRBJ1-1 | TRBD1 | . | TRBV12-3/TRBV12-4 | CASGAQGGTEAFF | TGTGCCAGCGGAGCACAGGGGGGAACTGAAGCTTTCTTT
TRBJ2-3 | . | . | TRBV5-1 | CASSTRDTDTQYF | TGCGCCAGCAGCACCAGGGATACAGATACGCAGTATTTT
TRBJ2-5 | . | . | TRBV6-2/TRBV6-3 | CASSPIAQGSETQYF | TGTGCCAGCAGTCCCATAGCCCAGGGATCCGAGACCCAGTACTTC
TRBJ2-7 | TRBD2 | . | TRBV6-5 | CASKMSLADYEQYF | TGTGCGAGCAAAATGTCGCTAGCGGACTACGAGCAGTACTTC
TRBJ2-7 | . | . | TRBV2 | CASSDESYVQYF | TGTGCCAGCAGTGACGAAAGTTACGTGCAGTACTTC
TRBJ2-2 | TRBD2 | . | TRBV11-2 | CASSLTGLAAARELFF | TGTGCCAGCAGCTTGACAGGACTAGCGGCTGCCAGGGAGCTGTTTTTT
TRBJ2-1 | . | once | TRBV11-2 | CANSSSSLNEQIF | TGTGCCAACAGCTCCAGTAGCTTGAATGAGCAGATCTTC
TRBJ2-3 | TRBD2 | many | TRBV29-1 | CSVITVGLAVTDTQYF | TGCAGCGTTATAACCGTGGGACTAGCGGTCACAGATACGCAGTATTTT
TRBJ2-1 | TRBD2 | . | TRBV11-2 | CASSLVGSGGRDEQFF | TGTGCTAGCAGCTTAGTAGGATCGGGAGGCCGGGATGAGCAGTTCTTC
TRBJ2-7 | . | . | TRBV7-8 | CASSRRGATEQYF | TGTGCCAGCAGCCGCCGGGGGGCCACGGAGCAGTACTTC
TRBJ2-5 | . | . | TRBV29-1 | CSAREETQYF | TGCAGCGCCAGGGAAGAGACCCAGTACTTC
TRBJ2-5 | . | . | TRBV6-6 | CASSLTVETQYF | TGTGCCAGCAGCTTGACGGTAGAGACCCAGTACTTC
TRBJ1-1 | . | . | TRBV5-4 | CASSPETGPGTEAFF | TGTGCCAGCAGCCCGGAGACAGGCCCGGGGACTGAAGCTTTCTTT
TRBJ2-1 | . | . | TRBV29-1 | CSVSQGWDIKYF | TGCAGCGTCTCACAGGGATGGGACATTAAGTACTTC
TRBJ1-4 | TRBD1 | many | TRBV29-1 | CSVTGTGDEKLFF | TGCAGCGTCACCGGGACAGGGGATGAAAAACTGTTTTTT
TRBJ2-3 | TRBD2 | . | TRBV12-3/TRBV12-4 | CASSPSQGGDTQYF | TGTGCCAGCAGTCCATCCCAGGGAGGGGATACGCAGTATTTT
TRBJ2-1 | . | once | TRBV7-9 | CASSPPRSSYNEQFF | TGTGCCAGCAGCCCCCCCCGCAGCTCCTACAATGAGCAGTTCTTC
TRBJ1-4 | . | . | TRBV12-3/TRBV12-4 | CVSNSNEKLFF | TGTGTCAGCAATTCTAATGAAAAACTGTTTTTT
TRBJ2-5 | TRBD1 | few | TRBV6-6 | CASSSPRQDRGRKTQYF | TGTGCCAGCAGTTCCCCCCGACAGGACAGGGGGCGAAAGACCCAGTACTTC
TRBJ2-1 | TRBD2 | . | TRBV20-1 | CSARDGRLAGRYSEQFF | TGCAGTGCTAGAGATGGGCGACTAGCGGGAAGATACAGTGAGCAGTTCTTC
TRBJ2-7 | . | . | TRBV11-2 | CASSLAGRQTYEQYF | TGTGCCAGCAGCTTAGCGGGACGACAGACCTACGAGCAGTACTTC
TRBJ2-1 | TRBD2 | many | TRBV11-2 | CASSSGLARKDEQFF | TGTGCCAGCAGCTCGGGACTAGCGAGGAAGGATGAGCAGTTCTTC
TRBJ2-1 | . | . | TRBV7-9 | CASSLAGIYNEQFF | TGTGCCAGCAGCTTAGCGGGGATCTACAATGAGCAGTTCTTC
TRBJ2-6 | . | . | TRBV11-2 | CACSSGAGANVLTF | TGTGCCTGCAGCTCAGGGGCGGGGGCCAACGTCCTGACTTTC
TRBJ1-1 | TRBD1 | . | TRBV6-5 | CASRQGALNTEAFF | TGTGCCAGCAGACAGGGGGCCTTGAACACTGAAGCTTTCTTT
TRBJ1-3 | . | . | TRBV6-6 | CASSFDATTGNTIYF | TGTGCCAGCAGTTTCGACGCAACCACAGGAAACACCATATATTTT
TRBJ2-7 | . | many | TRBV4-1 | CASSHRTDSPPREQYF | TGCGCCAGCAGCCACCGGACGGACTCTCCTCCTAGGGAGCAGTACTTC
TRBJ2-1 | . | . | TRBV29-1 | CSVDAGQKVDEQLF | TGCAGCGTTGACGCGGGACAGAAAGTCGATGAGCAGCTATTC
TRBJ1-5 | . | . | TRBV6-2/TRBV6-3 | CASSYAALNSNQPQHF | TGTGCCAGCAGTTACGCCGCCCTTAATAGCAATCAGCCCCAGCATTTT
TRBJ2-3 | . | . | TRBV11-2 | CASSLLGAAGTDTQYF | TGTGCCAGCAGCTTACTTGGGGCCGCTGGCACAGATACGCAGTATTTT
TRBJ1-1 | . | . | TRBV29-1 | CSGRTNTEAFF | TGCAGCGGGCGAACCAACACTGAAGCTTTCTTT
TRBJ2-7 | TRBD2 | . | TRBV11-2 | CASSVGLVGVPPYEQYF | TGTGCCAGCAGTGTGGGACTAGTGGGAGTCCCCCCCTACGAGCAGTACTTC
TRBJ2-1 | TRBD2 | few | TRBV12-3/TRBV12-4 | CASSLVLAAPQFF | TGTGCCAGCAGTTTAGTCCTAGCGGCACCTCAGTTCTTC
TRBJ2-5 | TRBD1 | . | TRBV5-5 | CASSLTGVETQYF | TGTGCCAGCAGCTTAACAGGGGTAGAGACCCAGTACTTC
TRBJ2-1 | . | . | TRBV6-1 | CASSDPGLEYNEQFF | TGTGCCAGCAGTGATCCGGGACTGGAGTACAATGAGCAGTTCTTC
TRBJ2-5 | . | few | TRBV12-3/TRBV12-4 | CASSSTSSGARETQYF | TGTGCCAGCAGTTCCACTTCCTCGGGAGCAAGGGAGACCCAGTACTTC
TRBJ2-1 | . | . | TRBV7-2 | CASSPYLYNEQFF | TGTGCCAGCAGCCCTTACCTTTACAATGAGCAGTTCTTC
TRBJ2-5 | TRBD2 | many | TRBV29-1 | CSVAYSGTDETQYF | TGCAGCGTTGCTTATAGCGGGACGGATGAGACCCAGTACTTC
TRBJ2-5 | . | . | TRBV6-5 | CASCRQLVETQYF | TGTGCCAGCTGCCGACAGTTGGTGGAGACCCAGTACTTC
TRBJ2-7 | . | . | TRBV28 | CAGYRVNYEQYF | TGTGCCGGTTACCGGGTGAACTACGAGCAGTACTTC